Listed here are 6 T cell receptor beta chains from one sample, sequenced in a study of Ad26.COV2.S vaccination and SARS-CoV-2 variants. Regarding treatment: around 19 received Ad26.COV2.S at low or high dose, single or two shots; 5 received placebo; per-sample allocation not given. Samples came from day 63 after the first vaccine or placebo injection. Generated by immunoSEQ multiplex PCR, the TCRdb table keeps only in-frame clones and is missing some. The sample includes more than 300,000 clones, about 86% of them seen just once. Sequencing used peripheral blood, obtained in a trial of Ad26.COV2.S vaccine versus placebo. Every receptor here comes from a person aged 18 to 59 who received the Ad26.COV2.S COVID-19 vaccine or a placebo.

The V and J genes are TRBV30 and TRBJ2-7, with 12 bases lining up with TRBD1. Germline-derived CDR1 and CDR2 are GTSNPN and SVGIG (reference sequence). This CDR3 has 14 residues. V dropped 2 bases and J dropped 7; count of bases not matched to a gene: 6. The CDR3 nucleotides read TGTGCCTGGAGTAGGGACAGGGGGCTAGGGGAGCAGTACTTC. Protein sequence: CAWSRDRGLGEQYF.

The V gene is TRBV10-2, the J gene TRBJ2-1; possibly TRBD1 for D (6 bases). Per germline, CDR1 WSHSY and CDR2 SAAADI. Trimming pared 6 bases from V and 0 bases from J, leaving 15 bases between. The CDR3 consists of 16 residues. The CDR3, as DNA: TGCGCCAGCAGCCACAGTGGGACAATCTCCTACAATGAGCAGTTCTTC. Protein sequence: CASSHSGTISYNEQFF.

The chain joins TRBV4-2 to TRBJ2-7, with 11 bases that match TRBD2. This CDR3 is built from 16 residues. Germline V CDR1 and CDR2: LGHNA, YNFKEQ. V trimming: 2 bases; J trimming: 1 base; junction bases outside the gene matches: 4. The CDR3 spells CASSQNSGGGSYEQYF. DNA for the CDR3: TGTGCCAGCAGCCAAAATAGCGGGGGGGGATCCTACGAGCAGTACTTC.

Comment on this clone: The same CDR3 also results from other DNA sequences found in this sample. This chain connects TRBV6-5 to TRBJ1-2; D gene uncertain. Germline CDR1 MNHEY, CDR2 SVGAGI. Trimming pared 0 bases from V and 0 bases from J, leaving 11 bases between. The length of the CDR3 is 16 residues. The DNA of the CDR3 is TGTGCCAGCAGTTACTCAAGGACGGGTTCTAACTATGGCTACACCTTC. As protein: CASSYSRTGSNYGYTF.

The rearrangement links TRBV30 to TRBJ2-3; possible D gene TRBD2, 5 bases. Germline V CDR1 and CDR2: GTSNPN, SVGIG (reference sequence). V lost 4 bases and J lost 6, with 20 bases in between. CDR3 length: 15 amino acids. The CDR3 region is CAWTHGRADTDTQYF. CDR3 DNA: TGTGCCTGGACCCATGGGCGGGCAGACACGGATACGCAGTATTTT. The whole variable domain, remainder taken from reference TRBV30 and TRBJ2-3, is SQTIHQWPATLVQPVGSPLSLECTVEGTSNPNLYWYRQAAGRGLQLLFYSVGIGQISSEVPQNLSASRPQDRQFILSSKKLLLSDSGFYLCAWTHGRADTDTQYFGPGTRLTVL.

The genes are TRBV10-3 and TRBJ1-1; D gene ambiguous. The CDR3 is 11 residues long. The V end lost 2 bases, the J end lost 8 bases, and 6 bases lay between the germline ends. Germline loops: CDR1 ENHRY, CDR2 SYGVKD. The CDR3: CAISEEQEAFF. In DNA form, the CDR3 reads TGTGCCATCAGTGAGGAGCAGGAAGCTTTCTTT.